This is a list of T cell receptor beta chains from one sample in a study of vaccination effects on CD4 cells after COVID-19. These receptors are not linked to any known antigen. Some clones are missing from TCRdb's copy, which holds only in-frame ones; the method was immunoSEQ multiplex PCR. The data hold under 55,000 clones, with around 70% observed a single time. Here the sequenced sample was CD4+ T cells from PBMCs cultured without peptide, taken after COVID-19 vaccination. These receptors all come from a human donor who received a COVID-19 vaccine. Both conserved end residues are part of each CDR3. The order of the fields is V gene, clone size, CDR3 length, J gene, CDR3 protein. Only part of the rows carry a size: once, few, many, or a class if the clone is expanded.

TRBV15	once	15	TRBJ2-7	CATKDSGLSSYEQYF
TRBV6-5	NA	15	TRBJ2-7	CASSQGTVFTYEQYF
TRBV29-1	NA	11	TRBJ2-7	CSVEHLYEQYF
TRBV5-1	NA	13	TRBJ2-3	CASSYVLGDTQYF
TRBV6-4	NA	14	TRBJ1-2	CASSERVTSYGYTF
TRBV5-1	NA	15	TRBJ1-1	CASRRSGTENTEAFF
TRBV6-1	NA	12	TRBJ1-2	CASSEVLGGYTF
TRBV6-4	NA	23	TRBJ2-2	CASSDLLHYTSGRAWANIEELFF
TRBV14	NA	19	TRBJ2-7	CASSQDSGTGALYSYEQYF
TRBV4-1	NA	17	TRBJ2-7	CASSQARLAYDLDEQYF
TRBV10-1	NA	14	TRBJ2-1	CASSGGLVDNEQFF
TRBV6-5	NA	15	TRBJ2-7	CASRIRTGGDWEQYF
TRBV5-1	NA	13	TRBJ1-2	CASSLGQDPGYTF
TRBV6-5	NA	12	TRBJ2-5	CASSDSSAVEYF
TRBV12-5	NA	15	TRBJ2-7	CASGLDAQGTGEQYF
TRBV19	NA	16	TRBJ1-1	CASTPDRIDFGTEAFF
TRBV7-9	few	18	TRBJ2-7	CASSLLAGAIEFPYEQYF